Listed below are T cell receptor beta chains from one sample, sequenced in a study of blood T cell repertoires in COVID-19. Assay used: immunoSEQ multiplex PCR; TCRdb lists only in-frame clones, some missing. The sample shows fewer than 250,000 clones, about four fifths of them seen only once. The sample comprised PBMCs or T cells enriched from blood (not recorded which). The receptors shown here come from a woman between 40 and 55 years old who had been exposed to COVID-19. CDR3s include the opening cysteine and the closing phenylalanine or tryptophan. D genes are given only for firm matches. Only some rows state a clone size, as once, few, many or a class for expanded clones.

>TRBV28|once|TRBD2|15|TRBJ2-7
CASSQTSGGIYEQYF
TGTGCCAGCAGCCAAACTAGCGGGGGAATCTACGAGCAGTACTTC
>TRBV7-9|NA|TRBD1|14|TRBJ2-4
CASSLGQGFDIQYF
TGTGCCAGCAGCCTGGGACAGGGATTCGACATTCAGTACTTC
>TRBV27|NA|TRBD1|14|TRBJ1-2
CASSFGTANYGYTF
TGTGCCAGCAGTTTCGGGACAGCGAACTATGGCTACACCTTC
>TRBV29-1|NA|NA|12|TRBJ2-1
CSVTTQGNEQFF
TGCAGCGTGACTACACAGGGAAATGAGCAGTTCTTC
>TRBV5-4|NA|NA|16|TRBJ2-7
CASSANPRTGSYEQYF
TGTGCCAGCAGCGCTAATCCTCGAACAGGGTCATACGAGCAGTACTTC
>TRBV18|NA|NA|13|TRBJ1-1
CASSYTGNTEAFF
TGTGCCAGCTCGTATACAGGGAACACTGAAGCTTTCTTT
>TRBV19|NA|TRBD2|14|TRBJ2-3
CASSERGVGTRQYF
TGTGCCAGTTCCGAGCGGGGGGTGGGGACTCGGCAGTATTTT
>TRBV7-2|NA|NA|13|TRBJ1-4
CASSLGQAEKLFF
TGTGCCAGCAGCTTAGGGCAGGCGGAAAAACTGTTTTTT
>TRBV12-5|NA|NA|13|TRBJ1-4
CACNPENSEKLFF
TGTGCTTGTAACCCCGAAAACAGTGAAAAACTGTTTTTT
>TRBV28|NA|TRBD2|16|TRBJ2-1
CASSSRLAASYNEQFF
TGTGCCAGCAGTTCCCGACTAGCGGCTTCCTACAATGAGCAGTTCTTC
>TRBV30|NA|NA|16|TRBJ2-6
CAWRDKDLGGANVLTF
TGTGCCTGGAGGGACAAGGACCTGGGAGGGGCCAACGTCCTGACTTTC
>TRBV28|NA|TRBD1|15|TRBJ2-7
CASSSPGQGEYEQYF
TGTGCCAGCAGTTCCCCGGGACAGGGTGAATACGAGCAGTACTTC
>TRBV9|NA|TRBD1|14|TRBJ2-6
CAGGQGTGANVLTF
TGTGCCGGCGGACAGGGGACTGGGGCCAACGTCCTGACTTTC
>TRBV6-2/TRBV6-3|NA|TRBD2|19|TRBJ2-3
CASSYNPSSSGGLTDTQYF
TGTGCCAGCAGTTATAATCCTTCGTCTAGCGGGGGGCTCACAGATACGCAGTATTTT
>TRBV11-2|NA|TRBD2|16|TRBJ2-3
CASSSGAGGLSDTQYF
TGTGCCAGCAGCTCAGGGGCGGGGGGGCTTTCAGATACGCAGTATTTT
>TRBV4-1|NA|TRBD2|15|TRBJ2-5
CASSRLAGTQETQYF
TGCGCCAGCAGCCGACTAGCGGGGACACAAGAGACCCAGTACTTC
>TRBV10-3|NA|NA|16|TRBJ2-7
CAISPQVGTLNYEQYF
TGTGCCATCAGCCCTCAGGTAGGGACATTAAACTACGAGCAGTACTTC
>TRBV7-9|few|NA|12|TRBJ2-1
CASSFPRREQFF
TGTGCCAGCAGCTTTCCGCGGCGGGAGCAGTTCTTC
>TRBV5-1|NA|NA|14|TRBJ1-2
CASSPSIGGYGYTF
TGCGCCAGCAGCCCCTCGATAGGAGGCTATGGCTACACCTTC
>TRBV10-3|medium-sized|TRBD1|17|TRBJ1-1
CAISESGTGASITEAFF
TGTGCCATCAGTGAGTCCGGAACAGGGGCTTCGATCACTGAAGCTTTCTTT
>TRBV19|once|NA|15|TRBJ2-7
CASSRQGFGTYEQYF
TGTGCCAGTAGTCGTCAGGGGTTCGGTACCTACGAGCAGTACTTC